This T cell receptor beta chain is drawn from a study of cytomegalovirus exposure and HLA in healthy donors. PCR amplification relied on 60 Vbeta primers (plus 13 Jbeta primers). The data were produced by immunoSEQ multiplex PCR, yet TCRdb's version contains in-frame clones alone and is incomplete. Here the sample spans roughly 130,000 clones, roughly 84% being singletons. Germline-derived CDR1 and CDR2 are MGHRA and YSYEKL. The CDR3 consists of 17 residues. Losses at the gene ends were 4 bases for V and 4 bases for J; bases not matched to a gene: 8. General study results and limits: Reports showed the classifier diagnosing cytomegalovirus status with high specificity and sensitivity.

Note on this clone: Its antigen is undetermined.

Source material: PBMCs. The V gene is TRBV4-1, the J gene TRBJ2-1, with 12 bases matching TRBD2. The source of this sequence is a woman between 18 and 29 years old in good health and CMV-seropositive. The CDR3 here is CASSRTSGGLIYNEQFF. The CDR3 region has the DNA TGCGCCAGCAGCCGAACTAGCGGGGGGCTGATTTACAATGAGCAGTTCTTC.